Included here is one TCR beta chain sequence, with context. Its antigen is as yet unknown. This specimen comes from a study of T cell responses to AZD1222 COVID-19 vaccine. Study overall: Pooling of second doses given at about 4 or about 12 weeks was done.

Assay used: immunoSEQ multiplex PCR; TCRdb lists only in-frame clones, some missing. The data show some 200,000 clones, more than 85% seen once. The study's findings and limits: Seropositive status at baseline applied to only 6 or 7 AZD1222 recipients. Recipients of two AZD1222 doses showed rising Spike-specific TCR breadth and depth. Donors were mostly white British, more females; clonal diversity possibly underestimated.

CDR3 length equals 12 residues. Trimming cost V 3 bases and J 10 bases, with 10 bases left between them. CDR1 and CDR2 (germline): MGHRA, YSYEKL. Sequenced here: peripheral blood, sampled on day 0 of AZD1222 vaccination. V usage is TRBV4-1 and J usage is TRBJ2-1; D assignment may be TRBD1 or TRBD2 (5 bases each). This receptor was obtained from an adult in good health. The CDR3 loop reads CASSHPRDEQFF. CDR3 nucleotide sequence: TGCGCCAGCAGCCACCCCCGGGACGAGCAGTTCTTC.